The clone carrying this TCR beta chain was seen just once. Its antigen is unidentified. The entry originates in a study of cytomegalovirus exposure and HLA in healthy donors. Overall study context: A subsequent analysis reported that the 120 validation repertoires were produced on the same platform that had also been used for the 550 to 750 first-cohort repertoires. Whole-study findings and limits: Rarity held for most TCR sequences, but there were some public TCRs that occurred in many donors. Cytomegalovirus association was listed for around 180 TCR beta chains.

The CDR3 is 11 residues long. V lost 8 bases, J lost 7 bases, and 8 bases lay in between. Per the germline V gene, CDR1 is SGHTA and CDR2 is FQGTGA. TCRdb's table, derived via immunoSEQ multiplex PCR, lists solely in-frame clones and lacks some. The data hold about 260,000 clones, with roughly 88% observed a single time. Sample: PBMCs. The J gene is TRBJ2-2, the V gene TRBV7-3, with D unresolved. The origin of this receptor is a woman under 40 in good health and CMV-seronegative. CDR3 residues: CASGWGGELFF. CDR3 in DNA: TGTGCCAGCGGGTGGGGCGGGGAGCTGTTTTTT.